These 26 T cell receptor beta chains share one sample of origin, sequenced in a study of cytomegalovirus exposure and HLA in healthy donors. This table comes from immunoSEQ multiplex PCR, and its TCRdb copy is limited to in-frame clones, with some not included. This sample has 200,000 to 250,000 clones, with over 75% found just once. Sequencing was done on a sample of PBMCs. All receptors come from a man younger than 35 in good health and CMV-seropositive.

V usage is TRBV11-2 and J usage is TRBJ2-7; 13 nucleotides line up with TRBD2. Germline-derived CDR1 and CDR2 are SGHAT and FQNNGV. CDR3 length: 15 residues. Unmatched junction bases numbered 5, after V lost 3 bases and J lost 6 bases. This CDR3 reads CASSLGLAGPPEQYF. In nucleotides, the CDR3 is TGTGCCAGCAGCTTGGGACTAGCGGGACCACCCGAGCAGTACTTC.

This chain connects TRBV2 to TRBJ2-5, with D possibly being TRBD2 (5 bases). The V gene's germline CDR1 is SNHLY and CDR2 FYNNEI. There are 13 residues in the CDR3. Trimming stripped 5 bases from V and 2 bases from J, with 9 bases between. CDR3 bases: TGTGCCAGCAGTAAGCGGACTCAAGAGACCCAGTACTTC. It specifies CASSKRTQETQYF.

The J gene is TRBJ2-3, the V gene TRBV5-1; weak D call: TRBD1 (7 bases). CDR3 length: 14 amino acids. CDR1 and CDR2 (germline): SGHRS, YFSETQ. Trimming left V 6 bases short and J 7 bases short, with 18 bases between. The CDR3 sequence is CASKGSGGTYTQYF. The CDR3 DNA sequence: TGCGCCAGCAAGGGGTCAGGGGGGACGTATACGCAGTATTTT.

The V call is TRBV2, the J call TRBJ2-1, with D perhaps given as TRBD1 or TRBD2 (5 bases each). The germline V gene has CDR1 SNHLY and CDR2 FYNNEI. The CDR3 totals 15 residues. The V and J ends lost 3 bases and 10 bases respectively, with 19 bases between them. CDR3 nucleotides: TGTGCCAGCAGTGAGGCTCCCGGGGCTATTGGGGAGCAGTTCTTC. It encodes CASSEAPGAIGEQFF.

The genes are TRBV2 and TRBJ1-2, with TRBD1 matching over 9 bases. V lost 8 bases to trimming and J lost 6 bases; unmatched junction nucleotides: 10. There are 14 residues in the CDR3. The germline CDR1 and CDR2 sequences are SNHLY and FYNNEI. The CDR3: CASWGWTGVDGYTF. CDR3 DNA: TGTGCCAGCTGGGGGTGGACAGGGGTGGATGGCTACACCTTC.

This clone was recorded only once. Other DNA sequences within the sample encode an identical CDR3. The chain has TRBV20-1 and TRBJ1-1; D gene unclear. Trimming shortened V by 3 bases and J by 0 bases, and 2 bases separated the two germline ends. The CDR3 extends over 11 amino acids. The germline CDR1 and CDR2 sequences are DFQATT and SNEGSKA (reference sequence). The CDR3 DNA follows: TGCAGTGCTAGCTTGAACACTGAAGCTTTCTTT. Residues: CSASLNTEAFF.

The chain employs TRBV9 and TRBJ2-2, with 11 bases that match TRBD2. Looked up from germline, CDR1 is SGDLS and CDR2 is YYNGEE. V dropped 0 bases and J dropped 0; count of bases not matched to a gene: 7. The CDR3 sequence is 19 residues long. CDR3: CASSVATGTSGTNTGELFF. The CDR3 DNA reads TGTGCCAGCAGCGTAGCTACCGGGACTAGCGGAACGAACACCGGGGAGCTGTTTTTT.

The chain links TRBV30 to TRBJ2-7, with D possibly TRBD1 on 6 matching bases. V shed 4 bases and J shed 1 base, with 11 bases lying between them. The germline gives CDR1 GTSNPN, CDR2 SVGIG (reference sequence). CDR3 length: 13 residues. CDR3 sequence: CAWTSGDSYEQYF. DNA of the CDR3: TGTGCCTGGACCTCAGGGGATTCCTACGAGCAGTACTTC.

In its sample, this clone was seen once. The chain combines TRBV25-1 with TRBJ2-6, with no clear D. The CDR3 runs to 17 residues. V lost 4 bases and J 4 bases, leaving 17 bases between the germline ends. Germline CDR1 and CDR2: MGHDK and SYGVNS. CDR3 DNA sequence: TGTGCCAGCAGTGTCACCCAAGGAGTCCCCGGGGCCAACGTCCTGACTTTC. As protein: CASSVTQGVPGANVLTF.

The genes are TRBV28 and TRBJ2-7; D may be TRBD1 (6 bases). CDR1 is MDHEN, CDR2 SYDVKM, per germline. The CDR3 sequence is 12 residues long. Trimming took 4 bases from V and 2 from J, leaving 6 bases between them. CDR3 sequence reads: CASSWTAYEQYF. As DNA, the CDR3 is TGTGCCAGCAGTTGGACAGCCTACGAGCAGTACTTC.

This rearrangement joins TRBV19 to TRBJ2-7; 9 nucleotides align to TRBD1. Germline trimming cut 6 bases from V and 3 bases from J; bases unmatched to any gene: 6. CDR1 and CDR2 from the germline V gene are LNHDA and SQIVND (reference sequence). CDR3 length: 14 amino acids. In nucleotides, the CDR3 is TGTGCCAGTAGACCCCGGGACAGGGACTACGAGCAGTACTTC. Amino acid sequence: CASRPRDRDYEQYF. Complete variable domain (other parts from reference TRBV19 and TRBJ2-7): DGGITQSPKYLFRKEGQNVTLSCEQNLNHDAMYWYRQDPGQGLRLIYYSQIVNDFQKGDIAEGYSVSREKKESFPLTVTSAQKNPTAFYLCASRPRDRDYEQYFGPGTRLTVT.

The rearrangement joins TRBV18 to TRBJ1-1; TRBD1 might be the D (5 bases). Germline V gives CDR1 KGHSH, CDR2 LQKENI. V lost 3 bases and J 3 bases, leaving 14 bases between the germline ends. The CDR3 sequence is 15 residues long. In DNA, the CDR3 is TGTGCCAGCTCACCTCAGGTAGGGGCATACACTGAAGCTTTCTTT. This sequence encodes CASSPQVGAYTEAFF.

The genes are TRBV5-4 and TRBJ2-7; 8 bases are a match to TRBD1. The CDR3 extends over 15 amino acids. V shed 2 bases and J 7 bases; nucleotides not matched to a gene: 11. CDR1 and CDR2 from the germline V gene are SGHNT and YYREEE (reference sequence). The CDR3 DNA reads as TGTGCCAGCAGCTTTAACAGGGGGTTCCTTGGGGAGCAGTACTTC. Translation: CASSFNRGFLGEQYF.

The chain employs TRBV28 and TRBJ2-5; the D gene is possibly TRBD1 (5 bases). Deletions cut 3 bases from V and 1 base from J, with 6 bases between. The CDR3 consists of 13 residues. Germline CDR1 and CDR2: MDHEN and SYDVKM. CDR3 region: CASSFGAQETQYF. In nucleotides, the CDR3 is TGTGCCAGCAGTTTTGGGGCCCAAGAGACCCAGTACTTC.

V gene TRBV11-2 combines with J gene TRBJ2-7; D is uncertain. The CDR3 loop spans 14 amino acids. Germline CDR1 reads SGHAT; CDR2 reads FQNNGV. V shed 4 bases and J shed 3 bases, with 13 bases lying between them. The CDR3: CASSSGPQNYEQYF. CDR3 DNA sequence: TGTGCCAGCAGCTCAGGCCCACAGAACTACGAGCAGTACTTC.

This clone showed up just a few times. The V call is TRBV28, the J call TRBJ1-4, with D maybe TRBD1 (6 bases). Looked up from germline, CDR1 is MDHEN and CDR2 is SYDVKM. V was trimmed by 5 bases and J by 8 bases, leaving 18 bases between them. This CDR3 is built from 15 residues. For the CDR3, the DNA is TGTGCCAGCAGTCTCCTTGACAGGCTGGGGGAAAAACTGTTTTTT. This translates into CASSLLDRLGEKLFF.

The sample holds a few counts of this clone. V gene TRBV10-3 combines with J gene TRBJ1-5, with D hard to call. This CDR3 contains 15 residues. The germline CDR1 and CDR2 sequences are ENHRY and SYGVKD. The V end lost 2 bases, the J end lost 4 bases, and 12 bases lay between the germline ends. CDR3 nucleotide sequence: TGTGCCATCAGTGAGATCGACGGCCCTAATCAGCCCCAGCATTTT. Translation gives CAISEIDGPNQPQHF.

J is TRBJ2-2 and V is TRBV7-2, with TRBD2 matching over 10 bases. CDR1 and CDR2 from the germline V gene are SGHTA and FQGNSA. V dropped 0 bases and J dropped 7; count of bases not matched to a gene: 8. There are 17 residues in the CDR3. The CDR3 protein is CASSLARLAGAGGELFF. In DNA, the CDR3 is TGTGCCAGCAGCTTAGCAAGGCTAGCGGGAGCAGGCGGGGAGCTGTTTTTT.

The chain joins TRBV9 to TRBJ2-5; 7 bases fit TRBD2. The CDR3 spans 14 residues. Losses at the gene ends were 2 bases for V and 5 bases for J; bases not matched to a gene: 6. Germline CDR1 is SGDLS and CDR2 is YYNGEE. The CDR3 DNA sequence: TGTGCCAGCAGCGTGCGCGGGAGTAGGGAGACCCAGTACTTC. Protein sequence: CASSVRGSRETQYF.

The chain is built from TRBV6-1 and TRBJ2-7; D is unresolved. CDR3 size: 13 residues. V was shortened by 8 bases and J by 1 base, with 12 bases between the two germline ends. CDR1 is MNHNS and CDR2 is SASEGT in the germline V gene. CDR3 region: CASGGGPSYEQYF. The CDR3 DNA reads TGTGCCAGCGGTGGCGGTCCGTCCTACGAGCAGTACTTC.

The CDR3 DNA sequence: TGTGCCAGCAGCGGGGCGGGAGGGCAAGATACGCAGTATTTT. It codes for CASSGAGGQDTQYF. The rearrangement joins TRBV7-9 to TRBJ2-3; TRBD2 agrees at 9 bases. This CDR3 has 14 residues. With V trimmed by 5 bases and J by 5 bases, 5 bases remained unmatched. Germline CDR1 and CDR2: SEHNR and FQNEAQ (reference sequence).

J is TRBJ1-2 and V is TRBV28, with TRBD1 as a possible D gene (6 bases). This CDR3 has 16 residues. Germline assignment: CDR1 MDHEN and CDR2 SYDVKM. Trimming removed 5 bases at V and 2 bases at J, with 18 bases between. DNA of the CDR3: TGTGCCAGCAGTATCGGACAGCCGGCCCCGAACTATGGCTACACCTTC. Translated: CASSIGQPAPNYGYTF.

This chain connects TRBV4-2 to TRBJ2-7, with D possibly called TRBD1 or TRBD2 (6 bases each). The CDR3 consists of 16 residues. Trimming pared 0 bases from V and 0 bases from J, leaving 12 bases between. Germline CDR1 and CDR2: LGHNA and YNFKEQ. CDR3 DNA sequence: TGTGCCAGCAGCCAAGATAGGGGGGAGGCCTCCTACGAGCAGTACTTC. Protein product: CASSQDRGEASYEQYF.

This clone was seen a few times. The chain joins TRBV10-3 to TRBJ1-4; D remains ambiguous. V was cut by 6 bases and J by 8 bases, with 10 bases left in between. The germline V gene encodes CDR1 ENHRY and CDR2 SYGVKD. The CDR3 spans 12 residues. The CDR3 here is CAISSIGEKLFF. The CDR3 region has the DNA TGTGCCATCAGCTCGATAGGGGAAAAACTGTTTTTT.

A few counts support this clone. The J gene is TRBJ1-1, the V gene TRBV6-6; perhaps TRBD1 as D (6 bases). V lost 4 bases and J lost 1, with 10 bases in between. The CDR3 covers 14 residues. Germline loops: CDR1 MNHNY, CDR2 SVGAGI (reference sequence). CDR3 sequence: CASSWEGENTEAFF. CDR3 nucleotides: TGTGCCAGCAGTTGGGAGGGGGAGAACACTGAAGCTTTCTTT.

The V call is TRBV30, the J call TRBJ1-2; D unresolved. Between the trimmed V and J ends, which lost 1 base and 5 bases, there was a span of 5 bases. The germline gives CDR1 GTSNPN, CDR2 SVGIG (reference sequence). This CDR3 is built from 11 residues. The CDR3 nucleotides are TGTGCCTGGAGTGATGGTTATGGCTACACCTTC. Its protein is CAWSDGYGYTF.